The clone carrying this T cell receptor beta chain was seen a few times. Its specificity is unknown. A read error may produce the germline difference seen at one junction end. Germline CDR1 and CDR2: SSHAT and FNYEAQ (reference sequence). The CDR3 is 14 residues long. The data derive from a study of cytomegalovirus exposure and HLA in healthy donors. The study's findings and limits: The later analysis indicated that the majority of CMV-associated TCR beta chains appeared HLA-restricted. Presence/absence results assume similar sequencing depth per donor, which may not hold.

The PCR used 60 Vbeta and 13 Jbeta primers. Profiled with immunoSEQ multiplex PCR; TCRdb holds only in-frame clones, not every one. The table lists 90,000 to 140,000 clones, around 15% of them singletons. The TCR originated in a female donor in good health and CMV-seronegative. The sequencing input was PBMCs. The chain is built from TRBV7-7 and TRBJ1-1; no firm D call. CDR3 residues: CASSLRQMNTEAFF. The CDR3, as DNA: TGTGCTAGCAGCTTAAGACAAATGAACACTGAAGCTTTCTTT.